The 17 T cell receptor beta chains reported below all come from one sample, sequenced in a study of blood T cell repertoires in COVID-19. TCRdb's table, derived via immunoSEQ multiplex PCR, lists solely in-frame clones and lacks some. Here the sample spans 150,000 to 200,000 clones, roughly 93% being singletons. The sample comprised peripheral blood. The receptors stem from a man aged 18 to 35 with COVID-19, enrolled during active disease.

The CDR3 coding sequence is TGTGCCAGCAGCCAAGAGGGTCTAGCGGGATTGAACACCGGGGAGCTGTTTTTT. Translation: CASSQEGLAGLNTGELFF. The rearrangement joins TRBV4-2 to TRBJ2-2; 9 bases are a match to TRBD2. Germline assignment: CDR1 LGHNA and CDR2 YNFKEQ. Trimming removed 0 bases from V and 1 base from J; junction bases left unmatched: 6. CDR3 length: 18 residues.

This clone appeared a single time. The genes are TRBV7-6 and TRBJ2-7, with D hard to call. V lost 5 bases and J 0 bases, leaving 8 bases between the germline ends. CDR1 is SGHVS, CDR2 FNYEAQ, per germline. The CDR3 totals 13 residues. The chain's CDR3 is CASSIQDSYEQYF. The CDR3 region has the DNA TGTGCCAGCAGCATCCAGGACTCCTACGAGCAGTACTTC.

This chain connects TRBV15 to TRBJ1-2; 10 bases are shared with TRBD1. J was trimmed by 0 bases and V by 3 bases; bases with no gene match: 10. In germline, CDR1 is LNHNV, CDR2 YYDKDF (reference sequence). CDR3 size: 18 residues. CDR3 sequence: CATSSAGTGVVTNYGYTF. In DNA, the CDR3 is TGTGCCACCAGCAGCGCCGGGACAGGGGTTGTAACTAACTATGGCTACACCTTC.

This clone was seen once. V gene TRBV28 combines with J gene TRBJ1-2, with 8 bases lining up with TRBD1. The CDR3 is 13 amino acids. Trimming took 10 bases from V and 4 from J; bases not matched to a gene: 8. Germline V gives CDR1 MDHEN, CDR2 SYDVKM. The CDR3 nucleotides are TGTGCCACTCCGACAGGGGTTGGCTATGGCTACACCTTC. Protein sequence: CATPTGVGYGYTF.

The chain links TRBV2 to TRBJ1-5, with 7 nucleotides matching TRBD1. V was clipped by 6 bases and J by 0 bases; unmatched bases: 5. Germline V gene lookup returns CDR1 SNHLY and CDR2 FYNNEI. CDR3 length: 15 amino acids. Here the CDR3 reads CASSEGQYSNQPQHF. For the CDR3, the DNA is TGTGCCAGCAGCGAGGGACAGTATAGCAATCAGCCCCAGCATTTT.

This chain joins TRBV15 and TRBJ2-2; 9 bases agree with TRBD2. Unmatched junction bases numbered 6, after V lost 6 bases and J lost 1 base. Germline V gives CDR1 LNHNV, CDR2 YYDKDF (reference sequence). The CDR3 is 16 residues long. The CDR3 protein is CATSSETSGNTGELFF. In nucleotides, the CDR3 is TGTGCCACCAGTTCAGAGACTAGCGGGAACACCGGGGAGCTGTTTTTT.

V usage is TRBV19 and J usage is TRBJ1-2; D is unclear. Germline V lookup: CDR1 LNHDA, CDR2 SQIVND (reference sequence). The length of the CDR3 is 15 residues. V was pared by 5 bases and J by 0 bases, with 13 bases between. CDR3 bases: TGTGCCAGTAGTGTCTCGGCAGCGACTAACTATGGCTACACCTTC. Translating gives CASSVSAATNYGYTF. Together with reference TRBV19 and TRBJ1-2, the CDR3 gives the full variable domain: DGGITQSPKYLFRKEGQNVTLSCEQNLNHDAMYWYRQDPGQGLRLIYYSQIVNDFQKGDIAEGYSVSREKKESFPLTVTSAQKNPTAFYLCASSVSAATNYGYTFGSGTRLTVV.

This chain joins TRBV15 and TRBJ2-1; 7 bases match TRBD1. Per germline, CDR1 LNHNV and CDR2 YYDKDF (reference sequence). With V trimmed by 2 bases and J by 5 bases, 9 bases remained unmatched. This CDR3 spans 16 amino acids. The chain's CDR3 is CATSRFRDSPNNEQFF. The CDR3 DNA follows: TGTGCCACCAGCAGATTCCGGGACAGCCCCAACAATGAGCAGTTCTTC.

The rearrangement uses TRBV18 and TRBJ2-2; D is unresolved. The ends were cut back, 5 bases at V and 3 bases at J, with 4 bases in the middle. This CDR3 has 12 amino acids. Looked up from germline, CDR1 is KGHSH and CDR2 is LQKENI. CDR3 coding DNA: TGTGCCAGCTCAACATACACCGGGGAGCTGTTTTTT. This encodes CASSTYTGELFF.

The chain recombines TRBV3-1 (or the pseudogene TRBV3-2) with TRBJ2-7, with D uncertain. Trimming took off 4 bases at V and 4 bases at J, with 8 bases between the two ends. Germline loops: CDR1 LGHDT, CDR2 YNNKEL (reference sequence). CDR3 length equals 12 residues. The CDR3 bases are TGTGCCAGCAGCCCCTCTCGGTACGAGCAGTACTTC. Translation gives CASSPSRYEQYF.

The CDR3 spells CASSLAGTGRSGNTIYF. Here the CDR3 DNA reads TGTGCCAGCAGCTTAGCGGGGACAGGGCGCTCTGGAAACACCATATATTTT. The chain combines TRBV7-9 with TRBJ1-3; 9 nucleotides align to TRBD1. Losses at the gene ends were 0 bases for V and 0 bases for J; bases not matched to a gene: 3. CDR3 length: 17 amino acids. Germline loops: CDR1 SEHNR, CDR2 FQNEAQ (reference sequence).

The chain uses TRBV5-8 and TRBJ2-1; D is ambiguous. V was pared by 4 bases and J by 7 bases, with 9 bases between. Germline assignment: CDR1 SGHTS and CDR2 YDEGEE. There are 12 residues in the CDR3. CDR3 sequence (DNA): TGTGCCAGCAGCCCAATAGCTAATGAGCAGTTCTTC. It is translated as CASSPIANEQFF.

The chain joins TRBV7-9 to TRBJ2-2; D unclear. Germline V gene data show CDR1 as SEHNR and CDR2 as FQNEAQ (reference sequence). Trimming removed 7 bases from V and 0 bases from J, with 12 bases in between. The CDR3 is made up of 15 amino acids. The CDR3 region is CASTPRISNTGELFF. For the CDR3, the DNA is TGTGCCAGCACCCCCCGTATTTCGAACACCGGGGAGCTGTTTTTT.

This rearrangement joins TRBV6-1 to TRBJ2-3, with 10 positions matching TRBD2. V trimming: 2 bases; J trimming: 4 bases; junction bases outside the gene matches: 3. This CDR3 contains 15 residues. Germline V lookup: CDR1 MNHNS, CDR2 SASEGT. CDR3 DNA sequence: TGTGCCAGCAGTGAATCTAGCGGGAGCCCAGATACGCAGTATTTT. It is translated as CASSESSGSPDTQYF.

The chain links TRBV6-4 to TRBJ2-5; 8 bases align to TRBD1. The length of the CDR3 is 13 residues. V was clipped by 5 bases and J by 4 bases; unmatched bases: 3. Germline lookup yields CDR1 MRHNA and CDR2 SNTAGT. In nucleotides, the CDR3 is TGTGCCAGCAGTCAGGGGGCAGGAGAGACCCAGTACTTC. Translation: CASSQGAGETQYF.

The chain combines TRBV27 with TRBJ2-1, with TRBD2 matching 8 bases. The CDR3 length is 14 residues. V gave up 4 bases and J gave up 9 bases; unmatched junction bases: 8. CDR1 is MNHEY and CDR2 is SMNVEV in the germline V gene (reference sequence). The DNA of the CDR3 is TGTGCCAGCAGTTGGGGACTAGGTGGAGGTGAGCAGTTCTTC. It translates to CASSWGLGGGEQFF.

This chain uses TRBV28 with TRBJ2-7; D perhaps matches TRBD1 (6 bases). This CDR3 contains 16 residues. Trimming removed 6 bases at V and 6 bases at J, with 24 bases between. Per germline, CDR1 MDHEN and CDR2 SYDVKM. In nucleotides, the CDR3 is TGTGCCAGCAGCTCTCCCGACAGGAGCATCCACGTCGAGCAGTACTTC. Translated: CASSSPDRSIHVEQYF.